The clone carrying this T cell receptor beta chain has more than one count but fewer than ten. This CDR3 has 13 amino acids. Germline values: CDR1 SGHRS, CDR2 YFSETQ. Trimming left V 0 bases short and J 3 bases short, with 6 bases between. This entry comes from a study of blood T cell repertoires in COVID-19. Study information: Nucleic acid was either cDNA or gDNA, and it came from T cells, B-cell-depleted T cells, or PBMCs.

Generated by immunoSEQ multiplex PCR, the TCRdb table keeps only in-frame clones and is missing some. The table records 200,000 to 250,000 clones, around 84% of them present only once. This clonotype was obtained from a woman aged 80 or older with active or convalescent COVID-19. The sample taken for sequencing was peripheral blood. This chain uses TRBV5-1 with TRBJ1-1, with no clear D. The chain's CDR3 is CASSLVPDTEAFF. Written as DNA, the CDR3 is TGCGCCAGCAGCTTGGTGCCAGACACTGAAGCTTTCTTT.